This T cell receptor (beta chain) was identified in a study of cytomegalovirus exposure and HLA in healthy donors. As to this clone: The antigen is not known.

V was cut by 6 bases and J by 2 bases, with 6 bases left in between. The CDR3 extends over 12 amino acids. The germline V gene has CDR1 MNHNY and CDR2 SVGAGI (reference sequence). The PCR employed 60 Vbeta primers together with 13 Jbeta primers. Sequenced by immunoSEQ multiplex PCR; TCRdb stores in-frame clones only, minus some. In the table there are some 67,000 clones, roughly nine tenths of which are singletons. The study, taken as a whole, reports: Most subjects' HLA-A and HLA-B alleles were reportedly predicted from TCR beta sequences. Upon later analysis, HLA-associated TCR beta chains proved more clonally expanded than other, equally common chains.

Sequencing was carried out using PBMCs. J is TRBJ2-3 and V is TRBV6-6; no definite D call. The receptor's source is a woman in her twenties or thirties in good health and CMV-seropositive. This chain's CDR3 is CASSLSTDTQYF. As DNA, the CDR3 is TGTGCCAGCAGCCTATCCACAGATACGCAGTATTTT.